Detailed here is one T cell receptor beta chain. The antigen is not known. A much larger clone differs by one base, so this may be a read error. RNA transcripts served as the template for amplifying TCR beta CDR3 regions. Researchers ran a first-round RT-PCR on the TCR CDR3 using the HTBI primer set. TCRdb recomputed calls from the multiplex PCR reads with MiXCR, one row per CDR3 protein. The sample lists 650,000 to 850,000 distinct CDR3 sequences; 18% were seen once. This specimen comes from a study of T cells in Graves' hyperthyroidism and ophthalmopathy. Study-level findings and limits: Blood samples included most of the expanded thyroid clonotypes exceeding 0.001. Ophthalmopathy stood apart from stable hyperthyroidism in a 13 V-J model.

Trimming shortened V by 10 bases and J by 0 bases, and 12 bases separated the two germline ends. The CDR3 has 14 residues. The germline gives CDR1 LNHDA, CDR2 SQIVND (reference sequence). Hyperthyroidism, newly diagnosed and lasting under 2 months, affected patients aged 18 to 65. Clinical symptoms, serum thyroxine and TRAb, thyroid ultrasound and orbital computed tomography together formed the diagnostic basis. The material sequenced was blood. The chain recombines TRBV19 with TRBJ1-4, with D uncertain. This sequence was found in a woman aged 45-65 years with Graves' hyperthyroidism that later progressed to Graves' ophthalmopathy. CDR3 bases: TGTGCCAATGCACACTTCGCAACTAATGAAAAACTGTTTTTT. It codes for CANAHFATNEKLFF.